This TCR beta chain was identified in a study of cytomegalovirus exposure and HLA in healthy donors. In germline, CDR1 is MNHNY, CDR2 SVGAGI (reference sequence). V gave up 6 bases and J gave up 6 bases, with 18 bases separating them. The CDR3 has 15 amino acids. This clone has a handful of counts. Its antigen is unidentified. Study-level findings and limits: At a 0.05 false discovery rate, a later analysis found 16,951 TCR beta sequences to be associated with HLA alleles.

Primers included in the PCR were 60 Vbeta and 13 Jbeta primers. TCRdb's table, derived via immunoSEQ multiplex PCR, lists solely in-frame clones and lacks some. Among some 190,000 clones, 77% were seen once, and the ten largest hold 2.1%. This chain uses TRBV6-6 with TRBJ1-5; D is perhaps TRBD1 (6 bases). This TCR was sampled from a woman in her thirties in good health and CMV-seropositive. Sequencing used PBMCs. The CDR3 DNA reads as TGTGCCAGCAGGGACCCGAACAGGGTAGGTCAGCCCCAGCATTTT. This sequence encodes CASRDPNRVGQPQHF.